This T cell receptor (beta chain) was observed in a study of shared clonotypes between healthy human individuals. Authors' data handling: Junction-only sequences without quality scores were provided by ImmunoSEQ, so filtering was different. The method was immunoSEQ multiplex PCR; TCRdb's version includes in-frame clones alone and lacks a portion of them. V, J and clone size derive from that table, while D and trimming were established from the DNA sequence. This table holds approximately 840,000 clones, just over 95% found once. CD8 cells classed as naive were CD45RO-negative and positively selected for CCR7, excluding terminally differentiated effector memory CD45RA+ cells. This CDR3 comprises 15 residues. Germline-derived CDR1 and CDR2 are LNHDA and SQIVND (reference sequence). Losses at the gene ends were 6 bases for V and 3 bases for J; bases not matched to a gene: 11.

This chain uses TRBV19 with TRBJ2-7; the match to TRBD1 covers 7 bases. This receptor was taken from a man aged 30-40 years in good health. The sample comprised naive CD8+ T cells sorted from blood. The CDR3 region has the DNA TGTGCCAGTAGATACCGGGACAGTGATTACTACGAGCAGTACTTC. This codes for CASRYRDSDYYEQYF.